The rows below give T cell receptor beta chains drawn from one sample of a study of blood T cell repertoires in COVID-19. Profiled with immunoSEQ multiplex PCR; TCRdb holds only in-frame clones, not every one. This sample has 250,000 to 300,000 clones; 75% to 90% occur once, and the top ten carry under 2%. The sample was peripheral blood. Receptors were obtained from a man aged 30 to 45 with active or convalescent COVID-19. Both conserved end residues are part of each CDR3. The D gene is left open where the match is weak. Some rows mark clone size as missing; the rest say once, few, many or name a class of expanded clone.

abundance: NA; v_gene: TRBV5-1; d_gene: TRBD1; j_gene: TRBJ2-4; CDR3aa: CASSPSPDRGLDIQYF; CDR3nt: TGCGCCAGCAGCCCTTCCCCTGACAGGGGGCTTGACATTCAGTACTTC
abundance: NA; v_gene: TRBV2; d_gene: TRBD2; j_gene: TRBJ2-3; CDR3aa: CASGTSGGVVTYQF; CDR3nt: TGTGCCAGCGGGACTAGCGGGGGGGTAGTCACATACCAATTT
abundance: NA; v_gene: TRBV6-5; d_gene: TRBD1; j_gene: TRBJ1-5; CDR3aa: CATGQGALNQPQHF; CDR3nt: TGTGCCACGGGACAGGGGGCCTTGAATCAGCCCCAGCATTTT
abundance: NA; v_gene: TRBV10-3; d_gene: TRBD1; j_gene: TRBJ1-1; CDR3aa: CAIIAGQSNTEAFF; CDR3nt: TGTGCCATCATAGCGGGACAGAGTAACACTGAAGCTTTCTTT
abundance: NA; v_gene: TRBV4-1; d_gene: NA; j_gene: TRBJ1-5; CDR3aa: CASSQRQVVGNQPQHF; CDR3nt: TGCGCCAGCAGCCAACGGCAGGTGGTGGGCAATCAGCCCCAGCATTTT
abundance: NA; v_gene: TRBV3-1/TRBV3-2; d_gene: NA; j_gene: TRBJ1-2; CDR3aa: CASSQDGAGYGYTF; CDR3nt: TGTGCCAGCAGCCAAGATGGGGCTGGTTATGGCTACACCTTC
abundance: NA; v_gene: TRBV7-3; d_gene: NA; j_gene: TRBJ2-1; CDR3aa: CASSSDGNNEQFF; CDR3nt: TGTGCCAGCAGCTCCGACGGGAACAATGAGCAGTTCTTC
abundance: NA; v_gene: TRBV6-6; d_gene: NA; j_gene: TRBJ1-1; CDR3aa: CASVNRVNTEAFF; CDR3nt: TGTGCCAGCGTGAACCGGGTGAACACTGAAGCTTTCTTT
abundance: NA; v_gene: TRBV4-1; d_gene: TRBD1; j_gene: TRBJ1-6; CDR3aa: CASSLSGGDNSPLHF; CDR3nt: TGCGCCAGCAGCCTGTCAGGGGGCGATAATTCACCCCTCCACTTT
abundance: once; v_gene: TRBV15; d_gene: NA; j_gene: TRBJ1-3; CDR3aa: CATSRDRGSGNTIYF; CDR3nt: TGTGCCACCAGCAGAGATCGAGGCTCTGGAAACACCATATATTTT
abundance: NA; v_gene: TRBV18; d_gene: NA; j_gene: TRBJ1-1; CDR3aa: CASSSSENTEAFF; CDR3nt: TGTGCCAGCTCGTCTAGTGAGAACACTGAAGCTTTCTTT
abundance: NA; v_gene: TRBV27; d_gene: NA; j_gene: TRBJ1-2; CDR3aa: CASSLGAGYGYTF; CDR3nt: TGTGCCAGCAGTTTAGGGGCAGGCTATGGCTACACCTTC
abundance: once; v_gene: TRBV10-3; d_gene: TRBD1; j_gene: TRBJ1-1; CDR3aa: CAISPGQGNTEAFF; CDR3nt: TGTGCCATCAGCCCGGGACAGGGGAACACTGAAGCTTTCTTT
abundance: NA; v_gene: TRBV11-3; d_gene: NA; j_gene: TRBJ2-7; CDR3aa: CASSSDLGGQQYF; CDR3nt: TGTGCCAGCAGCTCCGATCTCGGGGGGCAGCAGTACTTC
abundance: NA; v_gene: TRBV29-1; d_gene: NA; j_gene: TRBJ1-2; CDR3aa: CSVDPGNYGYTF; CDR3nt: TGCAGCGTTGACCCAGGGAACTATGGCTACACCTTC
abundance: NA; v_gene: TRBV28; d_gene: TRBD2; j_gene: TRBJ2-3; CDR3aa: CASSPGLAGNTQYF; CDR3nt: TGTGCCAGCAGTCCCGGACTAGCGGGGAATACGCAGTATTTT
abundance: once; v_gene: TRBV2; d_gene: NA; j_gene: TRBJ2-7; CDR3aa: CASRPYDSSYEQYF; CDR3nt: TGTGCCAGCAGGCCTTACGACAGTTCCTACGAGCAGTACTTC
abundance: NA; v_gene: TRBV2; d_gene: TRBD1; j_gene: TRBJ1-5; CDR3aa: CASSDAMGSGTGRQPQHF; CDR3nt: TGTGCCAGCAGTGATGCTATGGGGTCCGGGACAGGGAGGCAGCCCCAGCATTTT
abundance: once; v_gene: TRBV18; d_gene: NA; j_gene: TRBJ1-1; CDR3aa: CASSTGMNTEAFF; CDR3nt: TGTGCCAGCTCAACGGGGATGAACACTGAAGCTTTCTTT
abundance: NA; v_gene: TRBV2; d_gene: NA; j_gene: TRBJ1-1; CDR3aa: CASRREKNTEAFF; CDR3nt: TGTGCCAGCAGGAGGGAGAAAAACACTGAAGCTTTCTTT
abundance: NA; v_gene: TRBV4-1; d_gene: TRBD1; j_gene: TRBJ2-6; CDR3aa: CASSQEIGTATPGANVLTF; CDR3nt: TGCGCCAGCAGCCAAGAGATCGGGACAGCCACTCCTGGGGCCAACGTCCTGACTTTC
abundance: NA; v_gene: TRBV5-1; d_gene: NA; j_gene: TRBJ1-1; CDR3aa: CASSLSPNTEAFF; CDR3nt: TGCGCCAGCAGCTTGTCTCCGAACACTGAAGCTTTCTTT
abundance: NA; v_gene: TRBV19; d_gene: NA; j_gene: TRBJ1-3; CDR3aa: CASIATGLGSGNTIYF; CDR3nt: TGTGCCAGTATCGCGACAGGTCTGGGGTCTGGAAACACCATATATTTT
abundance: NA; v_gene: TRBV7-9; d_gene: NA; j_gene: TRBJ2-5; CDR3aa: CASSHTVRGWETQYF; CDR3nt: TGTGCCAGCAGCCACACAGTAAGAGGGTGGGAGACCCAGTACTTC
abundance: once; v_gene: TRBV5-3; d_gene: NA; j_gene: TRBJ1-2; CDR3aa: CARSKQTTVPLNYGYTF; CDR3nt: TGTGCCAGAAGCAAACAAACGACAGTTCCGCTTAACTATGGCTACACCTTC
abundance: NA; v_gene: TRBV2; d_gene: NA; j_gene: TRBJ2-7; CDR3aa: CASSESPFFISYEQYF; CDR3nt: TGTGCCAGCAGTGAAAGCCCGTTTTTCATTTCCTACGAGCAGTACTTC
abundance: once; v_gene: TRBV5-1; d_gene: TRBD1; j_gene: TRBJ2-7; CDR3aa: CASSSGTANYEQYF; CDR3nt: TGCGCCAGCAGCTCGGGGACAGCTAACTACGAGCAGTACTTC
abundance: NA; v_gene: TRBV18; d_gene: NA; j_gene: TRBJ2-5; CDR3aa: CASSPGQAETQYF; CDR3nt: TGTGCCAGCTCACCAGGTCAGGCGGAGACCCAGTACTTC